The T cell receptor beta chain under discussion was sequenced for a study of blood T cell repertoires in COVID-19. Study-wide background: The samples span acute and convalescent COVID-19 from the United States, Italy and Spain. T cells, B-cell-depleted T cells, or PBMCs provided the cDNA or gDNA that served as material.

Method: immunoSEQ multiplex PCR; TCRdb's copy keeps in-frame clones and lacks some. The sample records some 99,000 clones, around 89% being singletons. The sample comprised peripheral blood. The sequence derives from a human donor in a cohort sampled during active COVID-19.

CDR3 sequence (DNA): TGTGCCAGCAGAGGGCGGGACAGGGGGAAAGGGGATACGCAGTATTTT. Its protein product is CASRGRDRGKGDTQYF. J is TRBJ2-3 and V is TRBV27; 11 nucleotides line up with TRBD1. This CDR3 spans 16 amino acids. The germline V gene has CDR1 MNHEY and CDR2 SMNVEV (reference sequence). V dropped 6 bases and J dropped 6; count of bases not matched to a gene: 11.